This passage covers 23 T cell receptor beta chains from one sample sequenced in a study of T cells expressing NK-cell markers. TCRdb re-analyzed the 5' RACE reads; it lists each CDR3 protein once, without DNA. Recorded for this sample: about 260,000 distinct CDR3 sequences. Sequencing input: blood T cells: a sorted CD56 or NKG2C T cell subset, CD4+ or CD8+ T cells, or bulk PBMC T cells (not recorded which). These receptors came from a woman aged 18 to 75 in good health.

The chain links TRBV2 to TRBJ2-7; TCRdb's D call, TRBD1, is unchecked because there is no DNA. CDR3 length equals 14 residues. Germline CDR1 and CDR2: SNHLY and FYNNEI. CDR3 in amino acids: CASTGRGLTYEQYF.

This chain connects TRBV20-1 to TRBJ2-5; TCRdb designates TRBD2, a call that cannot be tested without DNA. The germline CDR1 and CDR2 sequences are DFQATT and SNEGSKA (reference sequence). The CDR3 is 16 residues long. The chain's CDR3 is CSARDQASGGRETQYF.

The chain is built from TRBV2 and TRBJ1-1; checking the TCRdb D call of TRBD1 is not possible without DNA. The CDR3 spans 14 residues. Germline V lookup: CDR1 SNHLY, CDR2 FYNNEI. The CDR3 is CASGRGRVNTEAFF.

This chain links TRBV15 with TRBJ1-5; TCRdb's D gene call, TRBD1, goes unchecked for lack of DNA. Per the germline V gene, CDR1 is LNHNV and CDR2 is YYDKDF (reference sequence). The CDR3 is 15 residues long. CDR3 region: CATSLTQGSNQPQHF.

The gene calls are TRBV7-2 and TRBJ2-5; TCRdb names TRBD2, which stays unverified in the absence of DNA. CDR3 length: 16 amino acids. Germline V gene lookup returns CDR1 SGHTA and CDR2 FQGNSA. The CDR3: CASSSTTPAGGETQYF.

The chain carries TRBV7-9 and TRBJ2-7. Germline V CDR1 and CDR2: SEHNR, FQNEAQ (reference sequence). This CDR3 region has 14 residues. CDR3 region: CASSQDSPSHEQYF.

The genes are TRBV7-2 and TRBJ1-3; TCRdb's D gene call, TRBD1, goes unchecked for lack of DNA. This CDR3 has 12 residues. Germline V gives CDR1 SGHTA, CDR2 FQGNSA. The CDR3 is CASSQDRNTIYF. Drawing the rest from reference TRBV7-2 and TRBJ1-3, the complete variable domain is GAGVSQSPSNKVTEKGKDVELRCDPISGHTALYWYRQSLGQGLEFLIYFQGNSAPDKSGLPSDRFSAERTGGSVSTLTIQRTQQEDSAVYLCASSQDRNTIYFGEGSWLTVV.

This chain uses TRBV7-2 with TRBJ2-1; TCRdb's D gene call, TRBD2, goes unchecked for lack of DNA. The CDR3 spans 15 residues. CDR1 is SGHTA, CDR2 FQGNSA, per germline. The CDR3 here is CASSLEGGRAGEQFF. Drawing the rest from reference TRBV7-2 and TRBJ2-1, the complete variable domain is GAGVSQSPSNKVTEKGKDVELRCDPISGHTALYWYRQSLGQGLEFLIYFQGNSAPDKSGLPSDRFSAERTGGSVSTLTIQRTQQEDSAVYLCASSLEGGRAGEQFFGPGTRLTVL.

This chain connects TRBV28 to TRBJ2-2; TCRdb names TRBD1, which stays unverified in the absence of DNA. CDR1 and CDR2 (germline): MDHEN, SYDVKM. The CDR3 runs to 17 residues. CDR3: CASSLLGGHSNTGELFF.

J is TRBJ2-1 and V is TRBV28; TCRdb outputs TRBD2, but without DNA this stays unchecked. The CDR3 contains 16 residues. CDR1 and CDR2 from the germline V gene are MDHEN and SYDVKM. CDR3 sequence reads: CASSPQLAGAYNEQFF. Filled out from reference TRBV28 and TRBJ2-1, the complete variable domain reads DVKVTQSSRYLVKRTGEKVFLECVQDMDHENMFWYRQDPGLGLRLIYFSYDVKMKEKGDIPEGYSVSREKKERFSLILESASTNQTSMYLCASSPQLAGAYNEQFFGPGTRLTVL.

The chain has TRBV6-5 and TRBJ2-1; lacking DNA, the TRBD2 call made by TCRdb goes unchecked. Germline V gives CDR1 MNHEY, CDR2 SVGAGI. CDR3 length equals 16 residues. CDR3 loop: CASSYSGLAGVNEQFF.

The V call is TRBV20-1, the J call TRBJ2-5; TCRdb reports TRBD1, a call that lacks DNA to check it against. The CDR3 length is 13 residues. Germline values: CDR1 DFQATT, CDR2 SNEGSKA (reference sequence). The chain's CDR3 is CSTRDVNQETQYF.

The chain recombines TRBV6-1 with TRBJ2-1; there is no DNA to check the TCRdb D call of TRBD1. The germline gives CDR1 MNHNS, CDR2 SASEGT. The CDR3 loop spans 15 amino acids. CDR3 amino acids: CASSRTYTGLDEQFF.

The rearrangement uses TRBV7-2 and TRBJ2-2; with no DNA, the TCRdb D assignment of TRBD2 cannot be verified. Germline-derived CDR1 and CDR2 are SGHTA and FQGNSA. The CDR3 sequence is 16 residues long. The CDR3 is CASSTFSGSGTGELFF.

V usage is TRBV20-1 and J usage is TRBJ2-3; TCRdb designates TRBD2, a call that cannot be tested without DNA. Per the germline V gene, CDR1 is DFQATT and CDR2 is SNEGSKA (reference sequence). The length of the CDR3 is 15 residues. The CDR3 loop is CSASERGGLADTQYF.

V and J are TRBV7-8 and TRBJ1-5. The CDR3 length is 11 residues. Looked up from germline, CDR1 is SGHVS and CDR2 is FQNEAQ. This CDR3 reads CASSLDQDPIF.

The chain is built from TRBV9 and TRBJ2-7; TCRdb proposes TRBD2, but this gene call is untestable without DNA. The germline V gene has CDR1 SGDLS and CDR2 YYNGEE. CDR3 size: 14 residues. The CDR3 here is CASSAPGREGTKYF.

This rearrangement joins TRBV15 to TRBJ2-5; TCRdb's assignment of TRBD1 cannot be checked, as there is no DNA. The V gene's germline CDR1 is LNHNV and CDR2 YYDKDF (reference sequence). The CDR3 contains 13 residues. Here the CDR3 reads CATSGGHQETQYF.

This chain connects TRBV7-3 to TRBJ2-3; TCRdb's assignment of TRBD1 cannot be checked, as there is no DNA. Germline values: CDR1 SGHTA, CDR2 FQGTGA. This CDR3 has 14 residues. CDR3 loop: CASSLRVGADTQYF.

The chain recombines TRBV4-1 with TRBJ2-1; TCRdb lists TRBD2, though no DNA is available to test this call. The CDR3 is 15 amino acids. CDR1 and CDR2 from the germline V gene are MGHRA and YSYEKL. CDR3 sequence reads: CASRVLAGGNNEQFF.

J is TRBJ1-5 and V is TRBV28; TCRdb outputs TRBD1, but without DNA this stays unchecked. CDR1 is MDHEN, CDR2 SYDVKM, per germline. This CDR3 is 16 amino acids long. This chain's CDR3 is CASSSPGKGVDQPQHF.

The V and J genes are TRBV6-1 and TRBJ2-7; TCRdb returns TRBD1, unconfirmable since there is no DNA. This CDR3 region has 14 residues. Per the germline V gene, CDR1 is MNHNS and CDR2 is SASEGT. CDR3: CASSRGQGVYEQYF.

The V call is TRBV5-1, the J call TRBJ2-3; TCRdb gives TRBD1 as the D gene, but with no DNA this cannot be confirmed. Germline CDR1 and CDR2: SGHRS and YFSETQ. CDR3 length: 15 residues. The CDR3 loop is CASSGQGVPTDTQYF.